The 14 T cell receptor beta chains below were found in one sample sequenced in a study of OX40 agonist ivuxolimab in advanced cancers. Profiling relied on immunoSEQ multiplex PCR, and the TCRdb table lists in-frame clones only, not all of them. The sample includes about 78,000 clones, about 84% of them seen just once. This specimen consisted of CD4+ or CD8+ T cells sorted from blood, obtained in a trial of the OX40 agonist ivuxolimab. The receptors come from an adult with an advanced solid tumor such as melanoma, head and neck, liver or kidney cancer.

The chain has TRBV27 and TRBJ2-3; TRBD1 matches at 10 bases. This CDR3 has 15 amino acids. Germline trimming cut 6 bases from V and 3 bases from J; bases unmatched to any gene: 6. Per the germline V gene, CDR1 is MNHEY and CDR2 is SMNVEV (reference sequence). This CDR3 is CASSPDRGITDTQYF. CDR3 sequence (DNA): TGTGCCAGCAGCCCGGACAGGGGGATAACAGATACGCAGTATTTT.

V usage is TRBV4-1 and J usage is TRBJ2-1, with 7 bases identical to TRBD2. V was clipped by 2 bases and J by 1 base; unmatched bases: 8. The CDR3 extends over 17 amino acids. Germline values: CDR1 MGHRA, CDR2 YSYEKL. CDR3 sequence: CASSQSGLVRSYNEQFF. The CDR3 nucleotides read TGCGCCAGCAGCCAATCAGGACTAGTCCGGTCCTACAATGAGCAGTTCTTC.

The rearrangement uses TRBV7-9 and TRBJ1-6, with D tentatively TRBD1 (6 bases). CDR1 and CDR2 from the germline V gene are SEHNR and FQNEAQ (reference sequence). V shed 4 bases and J shed 5 bases, with 9 bases lying between them. The CDR3 covers 14 residues. The CDR3 region has the DNA TGTGCCAGCAGCTCGGACAGTGATAATTCACCCCTCCACTTT. The encoded protein is CASSSDSDNSPLHF.

The chain couples TRBV11-2 to TRBJ2-2; possibly TRBD1 for D (6 bases). CDR1 and CDR2 (germline): SGHAT, FQNNGV. The CDR3 sequence is 15 residues long. Trimming took off 7 bases at V and 6 bases at J, with 18 bases between the two ends. The chain's CDR3 is CASTIQRSGAGELFF. The CDR3 DNA is TGTGCCAGCACCATCCAAAGGTCAGGGGCCGGGGAGCTGTTTTTT.

This chain links TRBV7-9 with TRBJ1-1; D not resolved. V shed 2 bases and J shed 2 bases, with 6 bases lying between them. Germline V lookup: CDR1 SEHNR, CDR2 FQNEAQ (reference sequence). This CDR3 has 13 residues. The CDR3 reads CASSLTPNTEAFF. Written as DNA, the CDR3 is TGTGCCAGCAGCTTAACACCCAACACTGAAGCTTTCTTT.

CDR3 residues: CASSLHPGANTGELFF. In DNA, the CDR3 is TGTGCCAGCAGCTTACACCCGGGAGCGAACACCGGGGAGCTGTTTTTT. The V call is TRBV7-2, the J call TRBJ2-2; D is perhaps TRBD2 (6 bases). CDR3 size: 16 residues. V dropped 2 bases and J dropped 0 bases, with 10 bases sitting between them. In germline, CDR1 is SGHTA, CDR2 FQGNSA.

This chain uses TRBV6-1 with TRBJ2-1; D gene ambiguous. Trimming took 6 bases from V and 6 from J, leaving 9 bases between them. This CDR3 spans 12 amino acids. Germline values: CDR1 MNHNS, CDR2 SASEGT. In nucleotides, the CDR3 is TGTGCCAGCAGGGACCCTAGCAATGAGCAGTTCTTC. It translates to CASRDPSNEQFF.

This clone was counted a few times. This chain links TRBV11-3 with TRBJ2-1; D is ambiguous. This CDR3 comprises 13 residues. V shed 0 bases and J shed 4 bases, with 4 bases lying between them. Per germline, CDR1 SGHNT and CDR2 YENEEA. The chain's CDR3 is CASSLETYNEQFF. CDR3 nucleotide sequence: TGTGCCAGCAGCTTAGAGACATACAATGAGCAGTTCTTC. The variable domain in full, with the rest retrieved from reference TRBV11-3 and TRBJ2-1, is EAGVVQSPRYKIIEKKQPVAFWCNPISGHNTLYWYLQNLGQGPELLIRYENEEAVDDSQLPKDRFSAERLKGVDSTLKIQPAELGDSAVYLCASSLETYNEQFFGPGTRLTVL.

The chain couples TRBV5-1 to TRBJ2-3; TRBD2 matches 7 bases. The germline CDR1 and CDR2 sequences are SGHRS and YFSETQ. V was clipped by 7 bases and J by 8 bases; unmatched bases: 10. The CDR3 is 13 amino acids. CDR3 nucleotide sequence: TGCGCCAGCCGGGGGGACCGCGGAGGTACGCAGTATTTT. Amino acid sequence: CASRGDRGGTQYF.

The V call is TRBV27, the J call TRBJ2-1, with TRBD2 identical over 8 bases. Germline values: CDR1 MNHEY, CDR2 SMNVEV (reference sequence). The CDR3 has 19 amino acids. With 5 bases clipped from V and 0 bases from J, the junction kept 15 bases outside the gene matches. The CDR3 is CASSLGGLAGSSSYNEQFF. The CDR3 DNA follows: TGTGCCAGCAGTCTAGGGGGGCTAGCGGGCTCAAGCTCCTACAATGAGCAGTTCTTC.

The chain is built from TRBV20-1 and TRBJ1-1, with D tentatively TRBD1 (5 bases). This CDR3 contains 11 residues. Per germline, CDR1 DFQATT and CDR2 SNEGSKA (reference sequence). DNA for the CDR3: TGCAGCTTGGGGCAGGGTCGGGAAGCTTTCTTT. This sequence encodes CSLGQGREAFF.

The chain carries TRBV7-6 and TRBJ2-3, with D possibly being TRBD1 (5 bases). CDR3 length equals 17 residues. V dropped 4 bases and J dropped 2 bases, with 19 bases sitting between them. Germline CDR1 reads SGHVS; CDR2 reads FNYEAQ. DNA for the CDR3: TGTGCCAGCAGCTCCTATAACCCGCCAGGGTCCACAGATACGCAGTATTTT. Encoded protein: CASSSYNPPGSTDTQYF. The entire variable domain, with the rest obtained from reference TRBV7-6 and TRBJ2-3, is as follows: GAGVSQSPRYKVTKRGQDVALRCDPISGHVSLYWYRQALGQGPEFLTYFNYEAQQDKSGLPNDRFSAERPEGSISTLTIQRTEQRDSAMYRCASSSYNPPGSTDTQYFGPGTRLTVL.

This clone showed up just once. The chain couples TRBV2 to TRBJ2-7; 8 bases fit TRBD1. V gave up 8 bases and J gave up 1 base; unmatched junction bases: 7. This CDR3 region has 14 residues. Germline-derived CDR1 and CDR2 are SNHLY and FYNNEI. This chain's CDR3 is CASVGQGVSYEQYF. The CDR3 DNA follows: TGTGCCAGCGTAGGACAGGGAGTTTCCTACGAGCAGTACTTC.

The J gene is TRBJ1-2, the V gene TRBV5-4, with D perhaps TRBD1 (6 bases). CDR1 and CDR2 from the germline V gene are SGHNT and YYREEE (reference sequence). The CDR3 runs to 14 residues. The V end was cut by 6 bases, the J end by 4 bases, with 16 bases between. The CDR3 region has the DNA TGTGCCAGCACCAGTCCCAGGGGCGCCTATGGCTACACCTTC. The encoded protein is CASTSPRGAYGYTF.